Below, 5 T cell receptor beta chains from the same sample are listed, as sequenced in a study of beta chain features in type 1 diabetes (dated by TCRdb to about 2018). The receptor library was made with the immunoSEQ multiplex PCR assay. All of the isolated RNA was reverse transcribed with the High Capacity cDNA Reverse Transcription Kit, so expressed TCRB transcripts were sequenced. Not all clones reach the TCRdb copy of this immuneACCESS table, which keeps in-frame sequences only. Checked studies attribute under half of the gap to unresolved V genes and leave the rest unexplained. The sample data list roughly 140,000 clones, and 6.9% of these were observed just once. The leading ten clones occupy more than 1.1% of the sample. The sample was central memory CD4+ T cells from blood. Receptor source: a woman aged 25 to 39 in good health.

This clone was seen many times. The CDR3 DNA reads as TGCAGCGGAAGACAGGGCTACGAGCAGTACTTC. This encodes CSGRQGYEQYF. The rearrangement joins TRBV29-1 to TRBJ2-7; 7 bases match TRBD1. The germline gives CDR1 SQVTM, CDR2 ANQGSEA. The V gene end was trimmed by 7 bases and the J gene end by 3 bases; junction bases not matched to a gene: 3. The CDR3 spans 11 residues.

The J gene is TRBJ2-7, the V gene TRBV19, with D possibly matching TRBD2 (7 bases). CDR3 size: 15 residues. Germline-derived CDR1 and CDR2 are LNHDA and SQIVND (reference sequence). V lost 6 bases, J lost 1 base, and 16 bases lay in between. CDR3 DNA sequence: TGTGCCAGTAGCTCCAAGGGGGGGGCTTCCTACGAGCAGTACTTC. Protein: CASSSKGGASYEQYF. Together with reference TRBV19 and TRBJ2-7, the CDR3 gives the full variable domain: DGGITQSPKYLFRKEGQNVTLSCEQNLNHDAMYWYRQDPGQGLRLIYYSQIVNDFQKGDIAEGYSVSREKKESFPLTVTSAQKNPTAFYLCASSSKGGASYEQYFGPGTRLTVT.

The chain employs TRBV18 and TRBJ2-4; D uncertain. Germline CDR1 KGHSH, CDR2 LQKENI. This CDR3 is 15 amino acids long. V was clipped by 3 bases and J by 1 base, with 10 bases between them. For the CDR3, the DNA is TGTGCCAGCTCACCCGGGTCTTCGGCCAAAAACATTCAGTACTTC. Translated, it gives CASSPGSSAKNIQYF. Drawing the rest from reference TRBV18 and TRBJ2-4, the complete variable domain is NAGVMQNPRHLVRRRGQEARLRCSPMKGHSHVYWYRQLPEEGLKFMVYLQKENIIDESGMPKERFSAEFPKEGPSILRIQQVVRGDSAAYFCASSPGSSAKNIQYFGAGTRLSVL.

With regard to this clone: Other DNA variants within this sample encode the same CDR3. This chain connects TRBV7-9 to TRBJ2-5; a weak D match, TRBD1 (5 bases). The V end lost 6 bases, the J end lost 2 bases, and 10 bases lay between the germline ends. CDR1 is SEHNR and CDR2 is FQNEAQ in the germline V gene (reference sequence). The CDR3 contains 13 residues. CDR3 amino acids: CASSRQPQETQYF. Here the CDR3 DNA reads TGTGCCAGCAGTCGACAGCCACAAGAGACCCAGTACTTC.

V usage is TRBV6-5 and J usage is TRBJ1-2; TRBD1 might be the D (6 bases). CDR1 is MNHEY, CDR2 SVGAGI, per germline. V was shortened by 4 bases and J by 7 bases, with 19 bases between the two germline ends. CDR3 length: 15 residues. The DNA of the CDR3 is TGTGCCAGCAGTTCGTCATCAGGGGCGCGGAGTGGCTACACCTTC. Residues: CASSSSSGARSGYTF.